Sequencing of this T cell receptor (beta chain) was carried out in a study of cytomegalovirus exposure and HLA in healthy donors. General study results and limits: Sequencing probably produced one cluster of sequence variants that were highly shared.

The CDR3 has 17 amino acids. CDR1 and CDR2 (germline): GTSNPN, SVGIG (reference sequence). Trimming left V 0 bases short and J 2 bases short, with 17 bases between. The primer mix had 60 Vbeta and 13 Jbeta primers. TCRdb keeps only in-frame clones here, not all; method: immunoSEQ multiplex PCR. The data hold around 160,000 clones, with about 72% observed a single time. This cohort consisted of healthy bone marrow donors. About this clone itself: Antigen specificity is unknown.

This receptor was identified in a man aged 45-65 years in good health and CMV-seropositive. The chain is built from TRBV30 and TRBJ1-5; D may be TRBD1 (5 bases). The sequencing sample was made of PBMCs. In DNA, the CDR3 is TGTGCCTGGAGTGTTGGCGCGGGACCTGAAGGCAATCAGCCCCAGCATTTT. As protein: CAWSVGAGPEGNQPQHF.